Listed below are T cell receptor beta chains from one sample, sequenced in a study of T cell responses to AZD1222 COVID-19 vaccine. TCRdb's copy holds only in-frame clones and misses some; the assay was immunoSEQ multiplex PCR. The sample lists 150,000 to 200,000 clones; 92% were seen once. This material consisted of peripheral blood, taken 28 days after the second AZD1222 dose. Receptor source: an adult who received the AZD1222 COVID-19 vaccine. Each CDR3 is given with its conserved first and last residue. The D gene is left open where the match is weak. Clone size is stated in some rows and not others, as once, few, many or a class when expanded.

V	size	J	D	DNA	CDR3
TRBV6-1	-	TRBJ1-2	TRBD1	TGTGCCAGCAGTGACGCCCGACGGGACAGTGACTATGTTGGCTACACCTTC	CASSDARRDSDYVGYTF
TRBV3-1/TRBV3-2	-	TRBJ2-1	TRBD2	TGTGCCAGCAGCCGAGATAGCGGGGGGTACAATGAGCAGTTCTTC	CASSRDSGGYNEQFF
TRBV7-9	-	TRBJ1-3	-	TGTGCCAGCAGCTTTACAGGGACTGGAAACACCATATATTTT	CASSFTGTGNTIYF
TRBV30	-	TRBJ1-4	-	TGTGCCTGGAGTGGAGGACTTTTTTCCAGTGAAAAACTGTTTTTT	CAWSGGLFSSEKLFF
TRBV30	-	TRBJ1-3	-	TGTGCCTGGAGAAGGGACCGCTCTGGAAACACCATATATTTT	CAWRRDRSGNTIYF
TRBV19	-	TRBJ2-1	-	TGTGCCAGTAGTATCACTCCGAGGGTTGAGGCTGAGCAGTTCTTC	CASSITPRVEAEQFF
TRBV7-9	-	TRBJ1-1	TRBD1	TGTGCCAGCAGCTTAAGGGGGCCGTTCACTGAAGCTTTCTTT	CASSLRGPFTEAFF
TRBV7-9	-	TRBJ1-1	TRBD1	TGTGCCAGCAGCCCCCCGACAGGGAAGGCTGAAGCTTTCTTT	CASSPPTGKAEAFF
TRBV6-5	few	TRBJ2-2	TRBD1	TGTGCCAGCAGTTACTCGACAGGGGGCACCGGGGAGCTGTTTTTT	CASSYSTGGTGELFF
TRBV5-6	-	TRBJ1-5	TRBD1	TGTGCCAGCAGCTTGGAAGGGGGCGGATATAGCAATCAGCCCCAGCATTTT	CASSLEGGGYSNQPQHF
TRBV4-1	-	TRBJ2-1	TRBD2	TGCGCCAGCAGCCCGCCGGGAGCGGGGCGCTACAATGAGCAGTTCTTC	CASSPPGAGRYNEQFF
TRBV7-8	-	TRBJ2-1	-	TGTGCCAGCAGCCCATTCCCCGGGGGTAGCTCCTACAATGAGCAGTTCTTC	CASSPFPGGSSYNEQFF
TRBV3-1/TRBV3-2	-	TRBJ1-1	-	TGTGCCAGCAGCCCCATTGACAGCGGCTCGACTGAAGCTTTCTTT	CASSPIDSGSTEAFF
TRBV7-6	-	TRBJ2-1	-	TGTGCCAGCAGCCCAGGACGGATACAGTTCTTC	CASSPGRIQFF
TRBV7-9	-	TRBJ2-1	-	TGTGCCAGCAGCTTAGGGCGGGGTCGGTTTGCTGAGCAGTTCTTC	CASSLGRGRFAEQFF
TRBV23-1	-	TRBJ1-4	TRBD1	TGCGCCAGCATTAAGGGGGCGGGGGTGTCTAATGAAAAACTGTTTTTT	CASIKGAGVSNEKLFF
TRBV9	-	TRBJ1-1	-	TGTGCCAGCAGCCCCGGTCGGAGACTTGGAATGGCTTTCTTT	CASSPGRRLGMAFF
TRBV19	-	TRBJ1-6	TRBD1	TGTGCCAGTAGTATCGGGGGACAGGGAGATTCACCCCTCCACTTT	CASSIGGQGDSPLHF
TRBV18	few	TRBJ2-7	TRBD1	TGTGCCAGCTCAGACAGACAGGGATCCTACGAGCAGTACTTC	CASSDRQGSYEQYF
TRBV12-5	once	TRBJ1-4	-	TGTGCTAGTGGTTTGGTCTGGCAGGGGCAGGAAAAACTGTTTTTT	CASGLVWQGQEKLFF
TRBV7-2	-	TRBJ1-1	-	TGTGCCAGCAGGAACAGGTTCCGAGACACTGAAGCTTTCTTT	CASRNRFRDTEAFF
TRBV29-1	-	TRBJ1-2	-	TGCAGCGTTGTGAAGGGTTGGAGCTATGGCTACACCTTC	CSVVKGWSYGYTF
TRBV11-2	-	TRBJ2-7	-	TGTGCCAGCAGCTATGAGGGGGGTTTCTCCTACGAGCAGTACTTC	CASSYEGGFSYEQYF
TRBV6-4	-	TRBJ2-2	-	TGTGCCAGCAGTGAAATGTTGAACACCGGGGAGCTGTTTTTT	CASSEMLNTGELFF
TRBV19	-	TRBJ1-1	-	TGTGCCAGTAGTATAAATAGGGACACTGAAGCTTTCTTT	CASSINRDTEAFF
TRBV5-4	-	TRBJ1-2	TRBD1	TGTGCCAGCAAGAACAGGGGATATGGCTACACCTTC	CASKNRGYGYTF
TRBV12-5	-	TRBJ2-2	-	TGTGCTAGTGGTTTGGGAGTCCCCCGGCTCGGGGAGCTGTTTTTT	CASGLGVPRLGELFF
TRBV5-4	-	TRBJ1-2	-	TGTGCCAGCAGCCGGGGGCAGGGCGTTAACTATGGCTACACCTTC	CASSRGQGVNYGYTF
TRBV2	-	TRBJ2-2	TRBD2	TGTGCCAGCAGTGAAGCGGGAGGGGCCTACACCGGGGAGCTGTTTTTT	CASSEAGGAYTGELFF
TRBV19	-	TRBJ1-6	-	TGTGCCAGTAGTCCCAATCGCCGGGACCCCTATAATTCACCCCTCCACTTT	CASSPNRRDPYNSPLHF
TRBV7-2	-	TRBJ2-5	TRBD2	TGTGCCAGCAGCCCACCAGCGGGGTTGGAGACCCAGTACTTC	CASSPPAGLETQYF
TRBV5-1	few	TRBJ1-2	TRBD1	TGCGCCAGCAGCCCGGGGACAGGCGACAACTATGGCTACACCTTC	CASSPGTGDNYGYTF
TRBV7-6	-	TRBJ2-3	-	TGTGCCAGCAGCGTCGCGGCAGATCCCACAGATACGCAGTATTTT	CASSVAADPTDTQYF
TRBV6-7	-	TRBJ1-2	-	TGTGCCAGCAGTTACACGGGCAACTATGGCTACACCTTC	CASSYTGNYGYTF
TRBV5-1	-	TRBJ1-1	-	TGCGCCAGCAGCTTAACCGGGACGGTTAACACTGAAGCTTTCTTT	CASSLTGTVNTEAFF
TRBV3-1/TRBV3-2	-	TRBJ1-4	-	TGTGCCAGCAGCCATGGGACCGGGGGAGGGAAACTGTTTTTT	CASSHGTGGGKLFF
TRBV5-1	-	TRBJ2-3	-	TGCGCCAGCAGCTTGGGAGAAACCACAGATACGCAGTATTTT	CASSLGETTDTQYF
TRBV2	-	TRBJ1-6	-	TGTGCCAGCAGTCCAGATAGAATCCTTTTGCGTTCACCCCTCCACTTT	CASSPDRILLRSPLHF
TRBV25-1	-	TRBJ1-1	-	TGTGCCAGCAGTGAAGGGGGCAGGGTAGTTGGCACTGAAGCTTTCTTT	CASSEGGRVVGTEAFF
TRBV7-2	-	TRBJ2-5	-	TGTGCCAGCAGCTCCTCAGGACATATCCAAGAGACCCAGTACTTC	CASSSSGHIQETQYF
TRBV29-1	-	TRBJ2-3	-	TGCAGCGTTGAAGGGACGGACAGTACCACAGATACGCAGTATTTT	CSVEGTDSTTDTQYF
TRBV5-1	-	TRBJ2-5	-	TGCGCCAGCAGCTTGGGTCAGGGTAGAGAGACCCAGTACTTC	CASSLGQGRETQYF
TRBV6-5	-	TRBJ2-3	-	TGTGCCAGCAGCCCATCCAGAGATACGCAGTATTTT	CASSPSRDTQYF
TRBV2	-	TRBJ1-1	-	TGTGCCAGCAGTGGGGGCGCTGAAGCTTTCTTT	CASSGGAEAFF
TRBV6-5	once	TRBJ1-2	TRBD1	TGTGCCAGCAGCCCCACAGGGGGTGGCGGCTACACCTTC	CASSPTGGGGYTF
TRBV29-1	-	TRBJ2-1	-	TGCAGCGTTGAAGCGCTCTCATCCTCCTACAATGAGCAGTTCTTC	CSVEALSSSYNEQFF